The entry below describes one T cell receptor (beta chain). This sample is part of a study of T cells expressing NK-cell markers. The overall study: HCMV serostatus: seven of eight sequenced donors positive, one negative.

CDR3 length equals 15 residues. Following a re-call of the 5' RACE reads, TCRdb has one entry per CDR3 protein and lacks DNA. The sample data list about 540,000 distinct CDR3 sequences. The receptor's source is a man between 18 and 35 years old in good health. The rearrangement links TRBV12-3 or TRBV12-4 to TRBJ2-7; the D call from TCRdb, TRBD1, cannot be confirmed without DNA. Sequenced material: blood T cells: a sorted CD56 or NKG2C T cell subset, CD4+ or CD8+ T cells, or bulk PBMC T cells (not recorded which). This CDR3 is CASSNRGRGSYEQYF.